This is a list of T cell receptor beta chains from one sample in a study of OX40 agonist ivuxolimab in advanced cancers. This table comes from immunoSEQ multiplex PCR, and its TCRdb copy is limited to in-frame clones, with some not included. The sample contains about 7,700 clones, more than 80% of which appear only once. The source was CD4+ or CD8+ T cells sorted from blood, collected in a trial of the OX40 agonist ivuxolimab. The receptors derive from an adult with an advanced solid tumor such as melanoma, head and neck, liver or kidney cancer. CDR3s include the opening cysteine and the closing phenylalanine or tryptophan. The D gene is left open where the match is weak. Clone size is stated in some rows and not others, as once, few, many or a class when expanded.

clone_size: .
j_call: TRBJ2-7
d_call: .
v_call: TRBV2
cdr3_nt: TGTGCCAGCAGTGAGCGTTCCTACGAGCAGTACTTC
cdr3_aa: CASSERSYEQYF

clone_size: .
j_call: TRBJ2-4
d_call: TRBD1
v_call: TRBV12-5
cdr3_nt: TGTGCTAGTGGTCACCGACAGGGGGCCTCCAAAAACATTCAGTACTTC
cdr3_aa: CASGHRQGASKNIQYF

clone_size: .
j_call: TRBJ2-5
d_call: .
v_call: TRBV28
cdr3_nt: TGTGCCAGCAGTTTCGCCCGGGGTACGACGACCCAGTACTTC
cdr3_aa: CASSFARGTTTQYF

clone_size: .
j_call: TRBJ1-4
d_call: .
v_call: TRBV7-9
cdr3_nt: TGTGCCAGCAGCTTAGTAACAGGACAGCGTAATGAAAAACTGTTTTTT
cdr3_aa: CASSLVTGQRNEKLFF

clone_size: few
j_call: TRBJ2-1
d_call: .
v_call: TRBV19
cdr3_nt: TGTGCCAGTAGAAGGGCGGCGTACAATGAGCAGTTCTTC
cdr3_aa: CASRRAAYNEQFF

clone_size: .
j_call: TRBJ1-1
d_call: .
v_call: TRBV4-2
cdr3_nt: TGTGCCAGCAGCCAAGATGGGTCCAGGACTGAAGCTTTCTTT
cdr3_aa: CASSQDGSRTEAFF

clone_size: once
j_call: TRBJ1-2
d_call: .
v_call: TRBV27
cdr3_nt: TGTGCCAGCAGCCGAGTCCTGGCGGGGCTCGACTATGGCTACACCTTC
cdr3_aa: CASSRVLAGLDYGYTF

clone_size: once
j_call: TRBJ1-1
d_call: .
v_call: TRBV28
cdr3_nt: TGTGCCAGCAGTTTGGTGGCGCGTAACACTGAAGCTTTCTTT
cdr3_aa: CASSLVARNTEAFF

clone_size: .
j_call: TRBJ1-1
d_call: .
v_call: TRBV6-4
cdr3_nt: TGTGCCAGCAGTGACTCATCACGGGGCACTGAAGCTTTCTTT
cdr3_aa: CASSDSSRGTEAFF

clone_size: once
j_call: TRBJ2-7
d_call: .
v_call: TRBV30
cdr3_nt: TGTGCCTGGAGTGGGAGCGGCCGCTCCTACGAGCAGTACTTC
cdr3_aa: CAWSGSGRSYEQYF

clone_size: .
j_call: TRBJ2-5
d_call: TRBD1
v_call: TRBV29-1
cdr3_nt: TGCAGCGTTGATCCGGGACAGGGCGGAGAGACCCAGTACTTC
cdr3_aa: CSVDPGQGGETQYF

clone_size: .
j_call: TRBJ2-2
d_call: .
v_call: TRBV5-6
cdr3_nt: TGTGCCAGCAGCTTTGTGGGGGACGGGGAGCTGTTTTTT
cdr3_aa: CASSFVGDGELFF

clone_size: .
j_call: TRBJ2-7
d_call: TRBD2
v_call: TRBV5-4
cdr3_nt: TGTGCCAGCAGCTCGGAGATACCGGGACTAGCGGGGGCTGAAGAGCAGTACTTC
cdr3_aa: CASSSEIPGLAGAEEQYF

clone_size: .
j_call: TRBJ1-5
d_call: .
v_call: TRBV5-1
cdr3_nt: TGCGCCAGCAGCTTGGACTCGAGCGGTCAGCCCCAGCATTTT
cdr3_aa: CASSLDSSGQPQHF

clone_size: .
j_call: TRBJ2-2
d_call: .
v_call: TRBV19
cdr3_nt: TGTGCCAGCACCTTGTCGGGCTACACCGGGGAGCTGTTTTTT
cdr3_aa: CASTLSGYTGELFF

clone_size: .
j_call: TRBJ1-2
d_call: .
v_call: TRBV6-1
cdr3_nt: TGTGCCAGCAAGGAAGGGACGGCTAACTATGGCTACACCTTC
cdr3_aa: CASKEGTANYGYTF

clone_size: .
j_call: TRBJ2-3
d_call: .
v_call: TRBV9
cdr3_nt: TGTGCCAGCAGCGTGGGACTCCACAGCACAGATACGCAGTATTTT
cdr3_aa: CASSVGLHSTDTQYF

clone_size: .
j_call: TRBJ2-6
d_call: .
v_call: TRBV7-8
cdr3_nt: TGTGCCAGCAGCTTACGAGGGGTTGGGGCCAACGTCCTGACTTTC
cdr3_aa: CASSLRGVGANVLTF

clone_size: .
j_call: TRBJ2-7
d_call: .
v_call: TRBV7-9
cdr3_nt: TGTGCCAGCAGCTCTGACCACTACGAGCAGTACTTC
cdr3_aa: CASSSDHYEQYF

clone_size: .
j_call: TRBJ2-7
d_call: .
v_call: TRBV6-1
cdr3_nt: TGTGCCAGCAGTGAAATTGGTCGGGCACCTTCCTACGAGCAGTACTTC
cdr3_aa: CASSEIGRAPSYEQYF

clone_size: .
j_call: TRBJ2-1
d_call: .
v_call: TRBV7-2
cdr3_nt: TGTGCCAGCAGCTTAGATCCAAGCGGCAATGAGCAGTTCTTC
cdr3_aa: CASSLDPSGNEQFF

clone_size: .
j_call: TRBJ2-6
d_call: .
v_call: TRBV1
cdr3_nt: TGCACCAGCAGCGTCGAAAGTCGGGCCAACGTCCTGACTTTC
cdr3_aa: CTSSVESRANVLTF

clone_size: .
j_call: TRBJ2-5
d_call: .
v_call: TRBV19
cdr3_nt: TGTGCCAGTAATTCGGGGGTGGTCGGGGAGACCCAGTACTTC
cdr3_aa: CASNSGVVGETQYF

clone_size: .
j_call: TRBJ2-7
d_call: .
v_call: TRBV7-9
cdr3_nt: TGTGCCAGCAGCTTAGTGGGAACAGGGTCGGACGAGCAGTACTTC
cdr3_aa: CASSLVGTGSDEQYF

clone_size: .
j_call: TRBJ2-7
d_call: .
v_call: TRBV6-1
cdr3_nt: TGTGCCAGCAGTGATGGGGGGGGGCCATTCTACGAGCAGTACTTC
cdr3_aa: CASSDGGGPFYEQYF

clone_size: .
j_call: TRBJ1-3
d_call: .
v_call: TRBV5-6
cdr3_nt: TGTGCCAGCAGCTTGGGACAGGCACTCGGAGGTGCTGGAAACACCATATATTTT
cdr3_aa: CASSLGQALGGAGNTIYF

clone_size: .
j_call: TRBJ1-2
d_call: .
v_call: TRBV11-2
cdr3_nt: TGTGCCAGCAGCTTATCGAGGGGAGGGGATGGCTACACCTTC
cdr3_aa: CASSLSRGGDGYTF

clone_size: .
j_call: TRBJ1-4
d_call: .
v_call: TRBV6-6
cdr3_nt: TGTGCCAGCATCAGTGGGGCAACTAATGAAAAACTGTTTTTT
cdr3_aa: CASISGATNEKLFF

clone_size: .
j_call: TRBJ2-7
d_call: .
v_call: TRBV6-6
cdr3_nt: TGTGCCAGCAGTTACTCTTGGGGGAGCTCCTACGAGCAGTACTTC
cdr3_aa: CASSYSWGSSYEQYF

clone_size: .
j_call: TRBJ1-1
d_call: .
v_call: TRBV7-2
cdr3_nt: TGTGCCAGCAGCTCAGACTACGGGCCAGACACTGAAGCTTTCTTT
cdr3_aa: CASSSDYGPDTEAFF

clone_size: few
j_call: TRBJ1-2
d_call: .
v_call: TRBV10-3
cdr3_nt: TGTGCCATCAGTGAATGGGAAAACTATGGCTACACCTTC
cdr3_aa: CAISEWENYGYTF

clone_size: .
j_call: TRBJ1-2
d_call: TRBD1
v_call: TRBV2
cdr3_nt: TGTGCCAGCAGAGCCGGGACAGGGAACGGCTACACCTTC
cdr3_aa: CASRAGTGNGYTF

clone_size: .
j_call: TRBJ2-1
d_call: TRBD2
v_call: TRBV7-8
cdr3_nt: TGTGCCAGCAGCCCCTTTAACGCGGGAGTGTACAATGAGCAGTTCTTC
cdr3_aa: CASSPFNAGVYNEQFF

clone_size: .
j_call: TRBJ2-7
d_call: .
v_call: TRBV28
cdr3_nt: TGTGCCAGCAGTTTCCCAGGGTTACAGGGCCACGAGCAGTACTTC
cdr3_aa: CASSFPGLQGHEQYF

clone_size: .
j_call: TRBJ1-1
d_call: .
v_call: TRBV7-9
cdr3_nt: TGTGCCAGCAGCGGGACGGCTTTCTCGGCTTTCTTT
cdr3_aa: CASSGTAFSAFF

clone_size: .
j_call: TRBJ1-5
d_call: .
v_call: TRBV7-9
cdr3_nt: TGTGCCAGCAGCTTCAGGGAGAACGAGCCCCAGCATTTT
cdr3_aa: CASSFRENEPQHF

clone_size: .
j_call: TRBJ2-7
d_call: .
v_call: TRBV7-2
cdr3_nt: TGTGCCAGCAGCTTAGATTTAGGACAAAGGCGCGAGCAGTACTTC
cdr3_aa: CASSLDLGQRREQYF

clone_size: .
j_call: TRBJ2-5
d_call: TRBD1
v_call: TRBV28
cdr3_nt: TGTGCCAGCAGTTCCGGACAGGAAGAGACCCAGTACTTC
cdr3_aa: CASSSGQEETQYF

clone_size: .
j_call: TRBJ1-3
d_call: TRBD1
v_call: TRBV10-3
cdr3_nt: TGTGCCGCAAGGAGGGGACAGTCCGGAAACACCATATATTTT
cdr3_aa: CAARRGQSGNTIYF

clone_size: .
j_call: TRBJ2-1
d_call: .
v_call: TRBV4-2
cdr3_nt: TGTGCCAGCAGCCAAGATTCCATCGATGGGAATGAGCAGTTCTTC
cdr3_aa: CASSQDSIDGNEQFF

clone_size: .
j_call: TRBJ1-4
d_call: .
v_call: TRBV7-9
cdr3_nt: TGTGCCAGCAGCTTACCGAACCTCTCACGAGCCCCAACTAATGAAAAACTGTTTTTT
cdr3_aa: CASSLPNLSRAPTNEKLFF

clone_size: .
j_call: TRBJ1-2
d_call: TRBD1
v_call: TRBV30
cdr3_nt: TGTGCCTGGAGGAGTCCCGGGACAGCCCTTAGAGGGCTCTATGGCTACACCTTC
cdr3_aa: CAWRSPGTALRGLYGYTF

clone_size: .
j_call: TRBJ1-1
d_call: TRBD1
v_call: TRBV4-3
cdr3_nt: TGCGCCAGCAGCCTTGGGGGACAGGGGACCACTGAAGCTTTCTTT
cdr3_aa: CASSLGGQGTTEAFF

clone_size: few
j_call: TRBJ1-5
d_call: .
v_call: TRBV5-6
cdr3_nt: TGTGCCAGCAGCTTTGGGGGAGGTCGACACCTGCAGAATCAGCCCCAGCATTTT
cdr3_aa: CASSFGGGRHLQNQPQHF

clone_size: .
j_call: TRBJ1-1
d_call: .
v_call: TRBV7-2
cdr3_nt: TGTGCCAGCAGCTTATCGGCCAGGTTGAACACTGAAGCTTTCTTT
cdr3_aa: CASSLSARLNTEAFF

clone_size: .
j_call: TRBJ2-7
d_call: .
v_call: TRBV30
cdr3_nt: TGTGCCTGGAGTTTTGGCCCCCCGATGTACGAGCAGTACTTC
cdr3_aa: CAWSFGPPMYEQYF